This entry concerns a single TCR beta chain. Its target is not known. 5'RACE template switching with UMIs generated TCR beta cDNA. TCRdb re-called the 5' RACE reads and shows each CDR3 protein once, DNA omitted. In all, the sample yields hundreds of thousands of distinct CDR3 sequences. This record comes from a study of T cells expressing NK-cell markers. Study-wide background: Seven HCMV-seropositive donors and one seronegative donor made up the eight sequenced donors. Study-wide findings and caveats: HCMV specificity of expanded NKG2C+ T cell clones remained unclear.

CDR1 is SGHTA and CDR2 is FQGTGA in the germline V gene. The CDR3 length is 15 residues. Sample: blood T cells: a sorted CD56 or NKG2C T cell subset, CD4+ or CD8+ T cells, or bulk PBMC T cells (not recorded which). This rearrangement joins TRBV7-3 to TRBJ2-3; TCRdb indicates TRBD1, and absent DNA this call remains unverified. This clonotype was obtained from a woman between 18 and 75 years old in good health. CDR3 amino acids: CASSRQGGPGDTQYF.